This is a list of T cell receptor beta chains from one sample in a study of blood T cell repertoires in COVID-19. Data came from immunoSEQ multiplex PCR; TCRdb stores just in-frame clones and leaves some out. Among about 100,000 clones listed, 79% were seen once. The sample was peripheral blood. These receptor sequences come from a woman at least 80 years old with active or convalescent COVID-19. Both conserved end residues are part of each CDR3. The D gene is left open where the match is weak. Expanded clones are given a class, and other clones once, few, many or no size at all.

NA	NA	TRBV5-4	TRBJ2-5	CASSLAGAGAETQYF	TGTGCCAGCAGCTTGGCCGGGGCAGGGGCAGAGACCCAGTACTTC
TRBD2	NA	TRBV2	TRBJ2-5	CASSATSGGETQYF	TGTGCCAGCAGTGCGACTAGCGGGGGCGAGACCCAGTACTTC
NA	NA	TRBV5-8	TRBJ1-2	CASSRPGEQKPRGYTF	TGTGCCAGCAGCCGCCCCGGGGAGCAGAAACCGAGGGGCTACACCTTC
TRBD1	few	TRBV7-2	TRBJ1-1	CASSSTVSGGTEAFF	TGTGCCAGCAGCTCTACAGTGTCAGGGGGCACTGAAGCTTTCTTT
NA	NA	TRBV7-9	TRBJ2-3	CASSPGGGPFDRQYF	TGTGCCAGCAGCCCCGGTGGGGGCCCTTTTGATAGGCAGTATTTT
NA	NA	TRBV18	TRBJ2-2	CASSPNRENTGELFF	TGTGCCAGCTCACCAAACCGGGAAAACACCGGGGAGCTGTTTTTT
NA	NA	TRBV5-6	TRBJ1-2	CASSLNREANYGYTF	TGTGCCAGCAGCCTGAACAGGGAAGCAAACTATGGCTACACCTTC
TRBD2	once	TRBV29-1	TRBJ2-1	CSVEVLADYNEQFF	TGCAGCGTTGAAGTACTAGCGGATTACAATGAGCAGTTCTTC
TRBD1	NA	TRBV5-1	TRBJ2-1	CASSWGTGNEQFF	TGCGCCAGCAGCTGGGGGACAGGTAATGAGCAGTTCTTC
TRBD2	NA	TRBV2	TRBJ2-2	CASKAGLAGGPGELFF	TGTGCCAGCAAGGCCGGGCTAGCGGGAGGACCCGGGGAGCTGTTTTTT